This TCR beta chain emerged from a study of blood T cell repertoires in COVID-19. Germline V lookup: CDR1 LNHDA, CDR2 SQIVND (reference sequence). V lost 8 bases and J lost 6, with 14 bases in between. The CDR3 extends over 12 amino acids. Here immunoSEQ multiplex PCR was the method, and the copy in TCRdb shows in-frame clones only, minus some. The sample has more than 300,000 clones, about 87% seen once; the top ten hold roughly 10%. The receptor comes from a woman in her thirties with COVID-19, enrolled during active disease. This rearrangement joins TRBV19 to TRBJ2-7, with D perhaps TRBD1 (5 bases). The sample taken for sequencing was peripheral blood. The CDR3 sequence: CASGNRGSEQYF. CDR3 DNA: TGTGCCAGTGGTAATAGGGGAAGCGAGCAGTACTTC.